This paragraph covers one T cell receptor beta chain sequence. Data came from immunoSEQ multiplex PCR; TCRdb stores just in-frame clones and leaves some out. Here the sample spans 180,000 or so clones, more than 80% being singletons. This specimen comes from a study of blood T cell repertoires in COVID-19. The overall study: COVID-19 samples, acute and convalescent, were from the United States, Italy and Spain.

Germline CDR1 reads MNHEY; CDR2 reads SVGAGI. Trimming removed 10 bases from V and 0 bases from J; junction bases left unmatched: 7. This CDR3 has 15 amino acids. The TCR was taken from a woman between 55 and 75 years old with acute or convalescent COVID-19. Material for sequencing was peripheral blood. The chain combines TRBV6-5 with TRBJ1-4, with 8 bases aligning to TRBD1. This chain's CDR3 is CATGTGSATNEKLFF. The CDR3 DNA reads TGTGCCACCGGGACAGGAAGTGCAACTAATGAAAAACTGTTTTTT.